One TCR beta chain is described in this entry. Its cognate antigen is unknown. The entry originates in a study of shared clonotypes between healthy human individuals. Study-wide results and limits: Approximately 4.5% was the fraction of naive CD4 clonotypes found shared across a few donors.

Here immunoSEQ multiplex PCR was the method, and the copy in TCRdb shows in-frame clones only, minus some. Here the sample spans nearly 750,000 clones, 72% being singletons. The V end lost 3 bases, the J end lost 2 bases, and 17 bases lay between the germline ends. The CDR3 loop spans 16 amino acids. Germline V gene lookup returns CDR1 SEHNR and CDR2 FQNEAQ (reference sequence). Sequenced sample: memory CD4+ T cells sorted from blood. Indicated subset: CD45RA-negative fraction. The chain uses TRBV7-9 and TRBJ2-7, with D possibly matching TRBD2 (6 bases). This TCR came from a woman aged 25 to 45 in good health. The DNA for the CDR3 is TGTGCCAGCAGCTTTAGCGGAGGGGCTCAAGCCTACGAGCAGTACTTC. Its translation is CASSFSGGAQAYEQYF.